These 24 T cell receptor beta chains were all obtained from the same sample, sequenced in a study of blood T cell repertoires in COVID-19. The method was immunoSEQ multiplex PCR; TCRdb's version includes in-frame clones alone and lacks a portion of them. This table holds approximately 140,000 clones, roughly 87% found once. Sequencing used PBMCs or T cells enriched from blood (not recorded which). All receptors derive from a woman aged 40 to 55 who had been exposed to COVID-19.

The V gene is TRBV6-1, the J gene TRBJ1-5; TRBD1 agrees at 10 bases. CDR1 and CDR2 from the germline V gene are MNHNS and SASEGT. This CDR3 comprises 15 residues. After removal of 2 bases from V and 11 bases from J, the junction contained 9 bases not matched to a gene. CDR3 sequence: CASSELGQGIGSQHF. The CDR3 DNA reads TGTGCCAGCAGTGAATTGGGACAGGGGATAGGGTCCCAGCATTTT.

The V gene is TRBV13, the J gene TRBJ1-2, with 10 positions matching TRBD1. Germline assignment: CDR1 PRHDT and CDR2 FYEKMQ (reference sequence). The CDR3 consists of 16 residues. V was pared by 4 bases and J by 4 bases, with 9 bases of the junction left unmatched. CDR3 sequence: CASSSTTGGAVYGYTF. CDR3 nucleotides: TGTGCCAGCAGCTCGACGACAGGGGGCGCAGTCTATGGCTACACCTTC.

The chain carries TRBV18 and TRBJ2-7; 7 bases fit TRBD2. With 3 bases clipped from V and 3 bases from J, the junction kept 5 bases outside the gene matches. CDR1 and CDR2 (germline): KGHSH, LQKENI. The CDR3 is 14 residues long. CDR3 protein: CASSPGGLVYEQYF. The CDR3 DNA reads as TGTGCCAGCTCACCGGGAGGGCTGGTCTACGAGCAGTACTTC.

This chain links TRBV6-5 with TRBJ1-5, with 9 bases that match TRBD1. With 4 bases clipped from V and 4 bases from J, the junction kept 5 bases outside the gene matches. This CDR3 region has 15 residues. Per the germline V gene, CDR1 is MNHEY and CDR2 is SVGAGI. The CDR3 sequence is CASSSLDRGNQPQHF. The DNA of the CDR3 is TGTGCCAGCAGTTCTTTGGACAGGGGTAATCAGCCCCAGCATTTT.

The chain joins TRBV7-7 to TRBJ2-2; D is possibly TRBD1 (5 bases). V was pared by 1 base and J by 2 bases, with 11 bases between. CDR1 and CDR2 from the germline V gene are SSHAT and FNYEAQ (reference sequence). The CDR3 is 16 amino acids. This CDR3 reads CASSLGAGYNTGELFF. Here the CDR3 DNA reads TGTGCCAGCAGCTTAGGGGCAGGGTACAACACCGGGGAGCTGTTTTTT.

The chain has TRBV28 and TRBJ1-1, with 7 nucleotides matching TRBD1. The CDR3 covers 12 residues. Per the germline V gene, CDR1 is MDHEN and CDR2 is SYDVKM. V dropped 5 bases and J dropped 8; count of bases not matched to a gene: 5. As DNA, the CDR3 is TGTGCCAGCAGTCAGGGGGATTTGGAAGCTTTCTTT. Translating gives CASSQGDLEAFF.

The chain carries TRBV21-1 and TRBJ1-2. TRBV21-1 is recorded as a pseudogene. There are 12 residues in the CDR3. In DNA, the CDR3 is TGTGCCAGCAGCAAGTCGGAGCCTGGCTACACCTTC. Its translation is CASSKSEPGYTF.

The chain is built from TRBV27 and TRBJ2-7; D is uncertain. Germline CDR1 and CDR2: MNHEY and SMNVEV (reference sequence). The V end was cut by 5 bases, the J end by 0 bases, with 8 bases between. The CDR3 has 13 residues. The CDR3 nucleotides are TGTGCCAGCAGTCTACTGAACTCCTACGAGCAGTACTTC. Translation gives CASSLLNSYEQYF.

V is TRBV2 and J is TRBJ2-1; TRBD1 aligns across 8 bases. CDR1 and CDR2 from the germline V gene are SNHLY and FYNNEI. The CDR3 sequence is 15 residues long. J was trimmed by 3 bases and V by 6 bases; bases with no gene match: 7. CDR3 nucleotides: TGTGCCAGCAGCCCCGACAGGGGCAACTACAATGAGCAGTTCTTC. The encoded protein is CASSPDRGNYNEQFF.

The CDR3 here is CSVGSGRSTDTQYF. The CDR3 nucleotides are TGCAGCGTTGGTAGCGGCCGTAGCACAGATACGCAGTATTTT. The chain carries TRBV29-1 and TRBJ2-3, with D perhaps TRBD2 (6 bases). In germline, CDR1 is SQVTM, CDR2 ANQGSEA. This CDR3 comprises 14 residues. V was trimmed by 4 bases and J by 0 bases, leaving 11 bases between them.

V is TRBV27 and J is TRBJ1-2, with a weak D call TRBD1 (5 bases). Germline V lookup: CDR1 MNHEY, CDR2 SMNVEV (reference sequence). The CDR3 consists of 16 residues. The V gene lost 4 bases and the J gene lost 4 bases, with 19 bases spanning the gap. The CDR3 region is CASSSPGEGKFYGYTF. DNA of the CDR3: TGTGCCAGCAGTTCCCCCGGGGAGGGGAAATTCTATGGCTACACCTTC.

The V gene is TRBV19, the J gene TRBJ1-3; no clear D. The ends were cut back, 9 bases at V and 1 base at J, with 13 bases in the middle. The CDR3 spans 14 residues. Per the germline V gene, CDR1 is LNHDA and CDR2 is SQIVND (reference sequence). CDR3 amino acids: CASGEPASGNTIYF. The CDR3 DNA reads as TGTGCCAGCGGAGAACCGGCATCTGGAAACACCATATATTTT.

This clone was seen just once. The chain joins TRBV14 to TRBJ2-7; the D gene is possibly TRBD1 (5 bases). Germline V CDR1 and CDR2: SGHDN, FVKESK. The length of the CDR3 is 16 residues. V was clipped by 0 bases and J by 3 bases, with 15 bases between them. The chain's CDR3 is CASSQEGALNYYEQYF. Written as DNA, the CDR3 is TGTGCCAGCAGCCAAGAAGGGGCTCTAAACTACTACGAGCAGTACTTC.

Comment on this clone: Relative to the germline gene, one junction end is altered; a read error may explain this. V gene TRBV12-3 or TRBV12-4 combines with J gene TRBJ2-5; 7 bases map to TRBD1. There are 13 residues in the CDR3. This chain's CDR3 is CASSFRDREAQYF. The CDR3 nucleotides read TGTGCCAGCAGCTTCCGGGACAGAGAGGCCCAGTACTTC.

The chain recombines TRBV28 with TRBJ1-6; TRBD1 aligns across 7 bases. The CDR3 has 14 amino acids. CDR1 and CDR2 (germline): MDHEN, SYDVKM. V dropped 3 bases and J dropped 8; count of bases not matched to a gene: 4. The CDR3 DNA reads as TGTGCCAGCAGTTTTAGGGGGCTGGATTCACCCCTCCACTTT. Translation gives CASSFRGLDSPLHF. Looking up the rest from reference TRBV28 and TRBJ1-6 gives the full variable domain: DVKVTQSSRYLVKRTGEKVFLECVQDMDHENMFWYRQDPGLGLRLIYFSYDVKMKEKGDIPEGYSVSREKKERFSLILESASTNQTSMYLCASSFRGLDSPLHFGNGTRLTVT.

The V and J genes are TRBV29-1 and TRBJ2-5, with D maybe TRBD2 (6 bases). CDR1 is SQVTM, CDR2 ANQGSEA, per germline. Deletions cut 4 bases from V and 4 bases from J, with 19 bases between. The CDR3 is 15 residues long. The DNA for the CDR3 is TGCAGCGTTGGTCTGGCTCAGGGACTGTCAGAGACCCAGTACTTC. Translating gives CSVGLAQGLSETQYF.

Only one count was recorded for this clone. V gene TRBV11-2 combines with J gene TRBJ2-1; 8 positions match TRBD1. CDR1 SGHAT and CDR2 FQNNGV come from the germline V gene. Trimming at V came to 5 bases and at J to 4 bases, leaving 7 bases not matched to a gene. The CDR3 has 15 amino acids. For the CDR3, the DNA is TGTGCCAGCAGCCCCCGGACAGGGAATTACAATGAGCAGTTCTTC. It is translated as CASSPRTGNYNEQFF.

This clone came up once. The chain carries TRBV5-1 and TRBJ1-1; the match to TRBD1 covers 7 bases. Germline values: CDR1 SGHRS, CDR2 YFSETQ. With 2 bases clipped from V and 6 bases from J, the junction kept 10 bases outside the gene matches. The CDR3 loop spans 15 amino acids. In DNA, the CDR3 is TGCGCCAGCAGCTTAACCACAGGGGATAGGGCTGAAGCTTTCTTT. Encoded protein: CASSLTTGDRAEAFF.

The genes are TRBV12-3 or TRBV12-4 and TRBJ2-7, with D perhaps matching TRBD1 (6 bases). The CDR3 is made up of 13 amino acids. V lost 6 bases and J lost 4, with 13 bases in between. The CDR3 loop reads CASSPTGSYEQYF. In DNA form, the CDR3 reads TGTGCCAGCAGCCCTACAGGGTCTTACGAGCAGTACTTC.

The V gene is TRBV10-2, the J gene TRBJ2-5, with TRBD1 as a possible D gene (6 bases). Germline V gene lookup returns CDR1 WSHSY and CDR2 SAAADI. Trimming took 5 bases from V and 5 from J, leaving 12 bases between them. The CDR3 consists of 13 residues. The CDR3 protein is CASSPQGGETQYF. Written as DNA, the CDR3 is TGCGCCAGCAGTCCACAGGGTGGGGAGACCCAGTACTTC.

V is TRBV28 and J is TRBJ2-5; D is undetermined. The CDR3 spans 13 residues. Germline CDR1 and CDR2: MDHEN and SYDVKM. Trimming cost V 1 base and J 4 bases, with 7 bases left between them. Written as DNA, the CDR3 is TGTGCCAGCAGTTTATCGGAGCGAGAGACCCAGTACTTC. The encoded protein is CASSLSERETQYF.

V is TRBV3-1 (or the pseudogene TRBV3-2) and J is TRBJ1-5, with D hard to call. With 3 bases removed from V and 3 bases from J, the gap between germline ends came to 9 bases. CDR3 length equals 14 residues. Germline loops: CDR1 LGHDT, CDR2 YNNKEL (reference sequence). CDR3 DNA sequence: TGTGCCAGCAGCCACCGGGGAGACAATCAGCCCCAGCATTTT. Protein: CASSHRGDNQPQHF.

The chain combines TRBV4-3 with TRBJ1-4; tentative D call: TRBD1 (5 bases). Germline V gene data show CDR1 as LGHNA and CDR2 as YSLEER. This CDR3 is 14 amino acids long. The V end lost 4 bases, the J end lost 2 bases, and 8 bases lay between the germline ends. The DNA for the CDR3 is TGCGCCAGCAGCCCGACAGTGACTAATGAAAAACTGTTTTTT. Amino acid sequence: CASSPTVTNEKLFF.

The V gene is TRBV28, the J gene TRBJ1-3; 7 nucleotides agree with TRBD1. Trimming cost V 7 bases and J 4 bases; bases outside gene matches: 7. The V gene's germline CDR1 is MDHEN and CDR2 SYDVKM. The CDR3 totals 14 residues. The CDR3 sequence: CASNNRDSGNTIYF. In DNA, the CDR3 is TGTGCCAGCAATAATCGGGACAGCGGAAACACCATATATTTT. Full variable domain (missing parts from reference TRBV28 and TRBJ1-3): DVKVTQSSRYLVKRTGEKVFLECVQDMDHENMFWYRQDPGLGLRLIYFSYDVKMKEKGDIPEGYSVSREKKERFSLILESASTNQTSMYLCASNNRDSGNTIYFGEGSWLTVV.